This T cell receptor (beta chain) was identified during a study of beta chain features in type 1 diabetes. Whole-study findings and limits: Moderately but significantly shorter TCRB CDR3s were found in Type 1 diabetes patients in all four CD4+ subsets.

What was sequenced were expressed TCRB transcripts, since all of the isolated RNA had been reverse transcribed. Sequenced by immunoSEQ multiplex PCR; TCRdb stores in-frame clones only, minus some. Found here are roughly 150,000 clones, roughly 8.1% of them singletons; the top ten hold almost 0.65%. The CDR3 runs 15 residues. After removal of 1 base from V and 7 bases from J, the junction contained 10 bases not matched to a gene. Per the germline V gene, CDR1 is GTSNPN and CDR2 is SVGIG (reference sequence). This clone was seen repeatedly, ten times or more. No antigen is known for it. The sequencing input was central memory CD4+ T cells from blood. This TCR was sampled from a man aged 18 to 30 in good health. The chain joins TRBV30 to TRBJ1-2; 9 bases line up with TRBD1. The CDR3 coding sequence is TGTGCCTGGAGTGCGACCGGGACAGGGAGGAGTGGCTACACCTTC. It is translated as CAWSATGTGRSGYTF.